A selection of T cell receptor beta chains follows, all from one sample in a study of T cells after posttransplantation cyclophosphamide. The repertoire was sequenced with immunoSEQ multiplex PCR; TCRdb's copy has only in-frame clones and lacks some. The sample carries 66,000 or so clones, around 93% recorded once. The sequenced sample was PBMCs. These TCRs come from a woman aged 25 to 39 in good health and a related stem cell transplant donor. Both conserved end residues are part of each CDR3. The D gene is left open where the match is weak. Some rows have no size entry. The others give once, few or many, or a class for an expanded clone.

clone size	V gene	J gene	D gene	CDR3 DNA	CDR3 protein
.	TRBV4-1	TRBJ2-1	TRBD1	TGCGCCAGCAGCCAAGATCCGGTAGGGGGCGTCTTCAATGAGCAGTTCTTC	CASSQDPVGGVFNEQFF
.	TRBV19	TRBJ2-1	.	TGTGCCAGTAGTACCCAGGGGAGCGAGCAGTTCTTC	CASSTQGSEQFF
.	TRBV10-3	TRBJ2-1	TRBD2	TGTGCCGCTAGCGGGGGTTACAATGAGCAGTTCTTC	CAASGGYNEQFF
.	TRBV5-4	TRBJ2-1	TRBD2	TGTGCCAGCAGCCCGGTGGGGGGGAGGTACAATGAGCAGTTCTTC	CASSPVGGRYNEQFF
.	TRBV16	TRBJ2-1	TRBD1	TGTGCCAGCAGCCTCGACAGGGGTTATGAGCAGTTCTTC	CASSLDRGYEQFF
.	TRBV4-1	TRBJ1-1	TRBD1	TGCGCCAGCAGCCGGGAAACAGGGGCGCAAAGGACTGAAGCTTTCTTT	CASSRETGAQRTEAFF
.	TRBV7-8	TRBJ2-2	TRBD2	TGTGCCAGCATGCAGTTAGCGGGGGCGACGAACACCGGGGAGCTGTTTTTT	CASMQLAGATNTGELFF
.	TRBV15	TRBJ1-1	.	TGTGCCACCAGCAGTGGGGTGAACACTGAAGCTTTCTTT	CATSSGVNTEAFF
.	TRBV19	TRBJ1-2	.	TGTGCCAGTAGTACTGACCGATACTCCTATGGCTACACCTTC	CASSTDRYSYGYTF
few	TRBV4-1	TRBJ1-6	.	TGCGCCAGCAGCCCTAGGGACGGGTTTGTCACCCTCCACTTT	CASSPRDGFVTLHF
.	TRBV7-9	TRBJ2-7	.	TGTGCCAGCAGCTTAGGTTTAGGTACAGGGAACGAGCAGTACTTC	CASSLGLGTGNEQYF
.	TRBV4-2	TRBJ2-1	.	TGTGCCAGCAGCCCGAGGGGGGGGGCAAGCTACAATGAGCAGTTCTTC	CASSPRGGASYNEQFF